This T cell receptor (beta chain) was captured by sequencing in a study of T-cell memory formation after mild COVID-19. Study conclusions and caveats: Pre-infection memory already had some responding clones, implying cross-reactive memory joined.

In regard to this clonotype: Its antigen remains unknown.

TCRdb itself ran the 5' RACE reads through MiXCR, one entry per CDR3 protein. Of about 390,000 distinct CDR3 sequences listed, about 15% are singletons. CDR3 length: 15 residues. With 4 bases removed from V and 0 bases from J, the gap between germline ends came to 12 bases. Germline loops: CDR1 MGHRA, CDR2 YSYEKL. V usage is TRBV4-1 and J usage is TRBJ2-5; D is possibly TRBD1 (5 bases). Sequenced material: PBMCs or a T cell subset sorted from them (not recorded which). This sequence was found in a young man who had mild COVID-19 (a few samples of this study predate the infection). Cell type and time point are not known. The CDR3 DNA follows: TGCGCCAGCAGCCTAGGGGCAGTGTACCAAGAGACCCAGTACTTC. Protein: CASSLGAVYQETQYF.